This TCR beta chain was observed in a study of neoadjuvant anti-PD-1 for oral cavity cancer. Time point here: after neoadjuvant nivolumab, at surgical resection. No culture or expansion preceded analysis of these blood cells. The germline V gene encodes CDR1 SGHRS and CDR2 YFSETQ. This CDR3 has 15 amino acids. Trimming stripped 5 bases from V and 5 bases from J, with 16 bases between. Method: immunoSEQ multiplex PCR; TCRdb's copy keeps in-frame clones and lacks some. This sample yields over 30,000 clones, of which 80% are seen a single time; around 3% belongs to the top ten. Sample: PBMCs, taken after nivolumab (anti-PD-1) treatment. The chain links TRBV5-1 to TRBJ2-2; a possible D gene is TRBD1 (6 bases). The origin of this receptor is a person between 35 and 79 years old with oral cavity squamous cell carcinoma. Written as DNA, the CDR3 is TGCGCCAGCAGTTCCGAGGGGGTCGCGACCGGGGAGCTGTTTTTT. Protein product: CASSSEGVATGELFF.